This is a list of T cell receptor beta chains from one sample in a study of T cells after yellow fever vaccination. Each CDR3 protein is one row after TCRdb ran MiXCR on the 5' RACE reads. This repertoire shows 250,000 or so distinct CDR3 sequences, about 7.1% found once; its top ten account for approximately 0.85%. The sample was CD4+ T cells sorted from PBMCs, taken 15 days after the yellow fever booster vaccination. The receptors derive from a man aged 25-45 years who received the YFV17D yellow fever vaccine. Each CDR3 is given with its conserved first and last residue. The order of the fields is V gene, D gene, CDR3 length, J gene, clone size, CDR3 protein, CDR3 DNA. A D gene is named only where the DNA matches it firmly. Clone sizes are given selectively: once, few, many, or a class where the clone is expanded.

TRBV28	NA	15	TRBJ1-4	many	CASSRLTGSNEKLFF	TGTGCCAGCAGCCGACTAACAGGTTCTAATGAAAAACTGTTTTTT
TRBV28	TRBD1	15	TRBJ2-3	many	CASSPRGLVTDTQYF	TGTGCCAGCAGTCCCAGGGGGCTGGTTACAGATACGCAGTATTTT
TRBV18	TRBD1	17	TRBJ2-7	NA	CASSPELTGTGVYEQYF	TGTGCCAGCTCACCGGAGCTTACCGGGACAGGGGTGTACGAGCAGTACTTC
TRBV12-3/TRBV12-4	NA	16	TRBJ2-7	few	CASSLARGQRDYEQYF	TGTGCCAGCAGTTTAGCGCGGGGACAGCGGGACTACGAGCAGTACTTC
TRBV4-3	NA	16	TRBJ2-7	many	CASSQDHSAYSYEQYF	TGCGCCAGCAGCCAAGATCACTCGGCCTACTCCTACGAGCAGTACTTC
TRBV7-3	TRBD2	15	TRBJ2-5	many	CASSSGGANQETQYF	TGTGCCAGCAGCTCCGGGGGGGCCAACCAAGAGACCCAGTACTTC
TRBV7-8	TRBD2	15	TRBJ2-2	NA	CATTLFSGATGELFF	TGTGCCACCACGTTGTTCAGCGGGGCCACCGGGGAGCTGTTTTTT
TRBV4-1	NA	15	TRBJ2-7	NA	CASSHPGLSSYEQYF	TGCGCCAGCAGCCACCCGGGACTTAGCTCCTACGAGCAGTACTTC
TRBV7-2	TRBD2	15	TRBJ2-2	many	CASSLTTSVTGELFF	TGTGCCAGCAGCTTAACTACTAGCGTCACCGGGGAGCTGTTTTTT
TRBV5-5	TRBD2	16	TRBJ2-7	many	CASSPVAGEKAYEQYF	TGTGCCAGCAGCCCTGTAGCGGGAGAAAAAGCCTACGAGCAGTACTTC
TRBV12-3/TRBV12-4	NA	14	TRBJ2-7	few	CASSSGLATTEQYF	TGTGCCAGCAGTTCGGGACTCGCCACTACCGAGCAGTACTTC
TRBV12-3/TRBV12-4	NA	12	TRBJ1-2	few	CASSQGRGGYTF	TGTGCCAGCAGCCAGGGGCGGGGCGGCTACACCTTC
TRBV28	NA	13	TRBJ2-7	NA	CASSFSSYYEQYF	TGTGCCAGCAGTTTCTCCTCATACTACGAGCAGTACTTC
TRBV6-5	NA	15	TRBJ2-1	NA	CATSRVRNSYNEQFF	TGTGCCACCTCGAGGGTCCGGAATTCCTACAATGAGCAGTTCTTC
TRBV12-3/TRBV12-4	NA	15	TRBJ2-4	many	CASSLMGKKQNIQYF	TGTGCCAGCAGTTTAATGGGGAAGAAGCAAAACATTCAGTACTTC
TRBV7-9	TRBD2	16	TRBJ2-5	few	CASSPTGGIAGETQYF	TGTGCCAGCAGTCCCACCGGGGGAATAGCGGGAGAGACCCAGTACTTC
TRBV12-3/TRBV12-4	NA	13	TRBJ1-1	NA	CASCSVFGVVAFF	TGTGCCAGCTGCTCCGTATTCGGAGTGGTAGCTTTCTTT
TRBV5-1	TRBD2	13	TRBJ2-3	NA	CASASGGEDTQYF	TGCGCCAGCGCGAGCGGGGGGGAAGATACGCAGTATTTT
TRBV15	NA	15	TRBJ2-1	few	CATSTSGVSYNEQFF	TGTGCCACCAGCACAAGCGGTGTATCCTACAATGAGCAGTTCTTC
TRBV19	NA	12	TRBJ1-5	NA	CASQEFPSAQHF	TGTGCCAGCCAAGAATTCCCATCGGCCCAGCATTTT
TRBV7-2	TRBD2	14	TRBJ2-1	few	CASSLVGGVYEQFF	TGTGCCAGCAGCTTAGTCGGGGGGGTCTATGAGCAGTTCTTC
TRBV3-1	NA	13	TRBJ1-1	many	CASSLILGSEAFF	TGTGCCAGCAGCCTGATTTTGGGCTCTGAAGCTTTCTTT
TRBV5-1	NA	13	TRBJ1-1	many	CASSLGLNTEAFF	TGCGCCAGCAGCCTGGGATTGAACACTGAAGCTTTCTTT
TRBV6-5	TRBD1	14	TRBJ2-7	many	CASTRQGAAYEQYF	TGTGCCAGCACTCGACAGGGGGCCGCTTACGAGCAGTACTTC
TRBV6-2/TRBV6-3	TRBD1	17	TRBJ2-1	many	CASRPLIRGRLIDEQFF	TGTGCCAGCAGACCGCTCATAAGGGGGCGGCTGATAGATGAGCAGTTCTTC
TRBV20-1	NA	14	TRBJ1-4	few	CSAAPDLAKEKLFF	TGCAGTGCTGCACCGGACTTGGCGAAGGAAAAACTGTTTTTT
TRBV5-4	NA	14	TRBJ2-1	few	CASSHSGVYNEQFF	TGTGCCAGCAGCCACTCGGGGGTTTACAATGAGCAGTTCTTC
TRBV20-1	NA	15	TRBJ2-3	few	CSARDRDKSTDTQYF	TGCAGTGCTAGAGATCGGGACAAGAGCACAGATACGCAGTATTTT
TRBV29-1	NA	11	TRBJ2-1	NA	CSVGGRGEQFF	TGCAGCGTTGGTGGCAGGGGCGAGCAGTTCTTC
TRBV5-1	TRBD2	15	TRBJ2-7	many	CASSFLAGESYEQYF	TGCGCCAGCAGCTTCCTAGCGGGGGAATCCTACGAGCAGTACTTC
TRBV10-3	NA	16	TRBJ2-1	few	CAISDPLRTILNEQFF	TGTGCCATCAGTGATCCCCTCCGGACAATCTTAAATGAGCAGTTCTTC
TRBV20-1	NA	13	TRBJ1-1	NA	CSATRQANTEAFF	TGCAGTGCCACGAGACAGGCCAACACTGAAGCTTTCTTT
TRBV20-1	TRBD1	16	TRBJ2-7	NA	CSARDPGQGMIYEQYF	TGCAGTGCTAGAGACCCGGGACAGGGTATGATCTACGAGCAGTACTTC
TRBV30	NA	12	TRBJ2-4	NA	CAWSSRGDIQYF	TGTGCCTGGAGTTCTAGGGGTGACATTCAGTACTTC
TRBV20-1	NA	14	TRBJ2-7	few	CSARDPVTLREQYF	TGCAGTGCTAGAGACCCCGTAACGCTACGGGAGCAGTACTTC
TRBV12-3/TRBV12-4	NA	13	TRBJ2-1	few	CATNPRLAGEQFF	TGTGCCACTAACCCGCGCCTAGCCGGTGAGCAGTTCTTC
TRBV23-1	NA	15	TRBJ2-7	NA	CASSQSKAHAYEQYF	TGCGCCAGCAGTCAATCTAAGGCCCACGCCTACGAGCAGTACTTC
TRBV28	TRBD1	15	TRBJ2-7	many	CASKSGGQSSYEQYF	TGTGCCAGCAAGTCAGGGGGCCAGAGCTCCTACGAGCAGTACTTC
TRBV6-2/TRBV6-3	NA	17	TRBJ2-3	many	CASTPDLFRSGTDTQYF	TGTGCCAGCACCCCCGACCTTTTCCGCTCGGGCACAGATACGCAGTATTTT
TRBV6-5	NA	14	TRBJ1-1	NA	CASSYGGGGSEAFF	TGTGCCAGCAGTTACGGAGGGGGGGGCTCTGAAGCTTTCTTT
TRBV5-6	NA	17	TRBJ2-4	many	CASSDTARRAAKNIQYF	TGTGCCAGCAGCGATACGGCCCGAAGGGCCGCCAAAAACATTCAGTACTTC
TRBV19	TRBD2	15	TRBJ2-5	few	CASRRSGREGETQYF	TGTGCCAGTAGGCGCAGCGGGAGGGAAGGAGAGACCCAGTACTTC
TRBV7-2	TRBD2	17	TRBJ2-1	many	CASSQKTSGSSYNEQFF	TGTGCCAGCAGCCAAAAGACTAGCGGGAGCTCCTACAATGAGCAGTTCTTC
TRBV19	TRBD1	13	TRBJ1-1	few	CASSIRDRSEAFF	TGTGCCAGTAGTATAAGGGACAGATCTGAAGCTTTCTTT
TRBV12-3/TRBV12-4	TRBD1	15	TRBJ2-1	NA	CASTPPGQARNEQFF	TGTGCCAGCACCCCCCCGGGACAGGCACGCAATGAGCAGTTCTTC
TRBV12-3/TRBV12-4	TRBD1	15	TRBJ1-1	many	CASSLGTTGGTEAFF	TGTGCCAGCAGTTTAGGGACTACAGGGGGGACTGAAGCTTTCTTT
TRBV28	NA	11	TRBJ1-5	few	CASSLVGPQHF	TGTGCCAGCAGTTTGGTTGGGCCCCAGCATTTT
TRBV9	TRBD1	16	TRBJ1-5	few	CASSDTGQGAFQPQHF	TGTGCCAGCAGTGATACGGGACAGGGGGCTTTTCAGCCCCAGCATTTT
TRBV5-8	NA	16	TRBJ2-5	few	CASSLGALRRQETQYF	TGTGCCAGCAGCTTGGGAGCCCTGCGGCGCCAAGAGACCCAGTACTTC
TRBV19	NA	16	TRBJ2-6	few	CASSGRQISGANVLTF	TGTGCCAGTAGTGGTCGACAAATCTCTGGGGCCAACGTCCTGACTTTC
TRBV29-1	NA	11	TRBJ2-5	many	CSVGQKETQYF	TGCAGCGTGGGCCAAAAAGAGACCCAGTACTTC
TRBV20-1	NA	16	TRBJ2-2	NA	CSARGAGTVNTGELLF	TGCAGTGCTAGGGGGGCCGGGACGGTGAACACCGGGGAGCTGCTTTTT
TRBV14	NA	14	TRBJ2-7	many	CASSRLGVNDEQYF	TGTGCCAGCAGCCGCCTGGGGGTTAACGACGAGCAGTACTTC